A single sample gave rise to the 6 T cell receptor beta chains below, sequenced in a study of STAT5B mutations in CD4+ large granular lymphocyte leukemia. The method was immunoSEQ multiplex PCR; TCRdb's version includes in-frame clones alone and lacks a portion of them. The repertoire has about 26,000 clones, around 80% of them found once; the top ten carry 1% to 1.4%. The sample consisted of CD4+ T cells from blood buffy coats. The receptors shown here come from a human donor in good health.

This CDR3 is CAWSVRRESSSPLHF. CDR3 nucleotide sequence: TGTGCCTGGAGTGTACGTAGGGAATCGAGTTCACCCCTCCACTTT. The chain has TRBV30 and TRBJ1-6; unclear D gene. The CDR3 is 15 amino acids. CDR1 and CDR2 (germline): GTSNPN, SVGIG (reference sequence). V was trimmed by 0 bases and J by 9 bases, leaving 15 bases between them.

The rearrangement joins TRBV27 to TRBJ2-2, with a tentative D call TRBD1 (6 bases). V was pared by 2 bases and J by 3 bases, with 10 bases between. This CDR3 contains 15 residues. Germline CDR1 is MNHEY and CDR2 is SMNVEV (reference sequence). CDR3 residues: CASSLGRGYTGELFF. DNA of the CDR3: TGTGCCAGCAGTTTAGGCAGGGGATACACCGGGGAGCTGTTTTTT.

The chain combines TRBV30 with TRBJ1-6; perhaps TRBD1 as D (5 bases). Trimming stripped 4 bases from V and 7 bases from J, with 17 bases between. CDR1 is GTSNPN, CDR2 SVGIG, per germline (reference sequence). The CDR3 covers 15 residues. The CDR3 sequence is CAWNPSRAGNSPLHF. In nucleotides, the CDR3 is TGTGCCTGGAACCCTTCCAGGGCTGGGAATTCACCCCTCCACTTT. The full variable domain, its missing parts supplied by reference TRBV30 and TRBJ1-6, is SQTIHQWPATLVQPVGSPLSLECTVEGTSNPNLYWYRQAAGRGLQLLFYSVGIGQISSEVPQNLSASRPQDRQFILSSKKLLLSDSGFYLCAWNPSRAGNSPLHFGNGTRLTVT.

The rearrangement joins TRBV2 to TRBJ2-3; D gene ambiguous. Germline CDR1 SNHLY, CDR2 FYNNEI. The CDR3 totals 14 residues. With 6 bases removed from V and 1 base from J, the gap between germline ends came to 11 bases. The CDR3 loop reads CASRAADRTDTQYF. The CDR3 bases are TGTGCCAGCAGGGCGGCAGACCGCACAGATACGCAGTATTTT.

V and J are TRBV7-8 and TRBJ1-3; tentatively, D is TRBD1 (5 bases). V lost 5 bases, J lost 0 bases, and 14 bases lay in between. The CDR3 consists of 16 residues. CDR1 is SGHVS, CDR2 FQNEAQ, per germline. The CDR3 coding sequence is TGTGCCAGCAGCCCTGGCGGGGGTGGCTCTGGAAACACCATATATTTT. This gives the protein CASSPGGGGSGNTIYF.

This chain connects TRBV11-2 to TRBJ1-6, with no clear D. The CDR3 is 11 residues long. Germline CDR1 is SGHAT and CDR2 is FQNNGV. V was pared by 4 bases and J by 6 bases, with 1 base between. For the CDR3, the DNA is TGTGCCAGCAGCTCTAATTCACCCCTCCACTTT. Protein sequence: CASSSNSPLHF.